These 31 T cell receptor beta chains were all obtained from the same sample, sequenced in a study of OX40 agonist ivuxolimab in advanced cancers. The protocol was immunoSEQ multiplex PCR, while the TCRdb copy is restricted to in-frame clones and leaves out a portion. The data show about 100,000 clones, 91% seen once. Material: CD4+ or CD8+ T cells sorted from blood, obtained in a trial of the OX40 agonist ivuxolimab. The source of these receptors is an adult with an advanced solid tumor such as melanoma, head and neck, liver or kidney cancer.

V gene TRBV7-3 combines with J gene TRBJ1-3; 7 positions match TRBD1. Germline lookup yields CDR1 SGHTA and CDR2 FQGTGA. This CDR3 has 16 amino acids. V trimming: 0 bases; J trimming: 2 bases; junction bases outside the gene matches: 4. The CDR3 DNA follows: TGTGCCAGCAGCTTAACGGCAGGGGGTACTGGAAACACCATATATTTT. Encoded protein: CASSLTAGGTGNTIYF.

The genes are TRBV4-3 and TRBJ2-1; 7 bases fit TRBD2. The trim removed 1 base at V and 15 bases at J, leaving 6 bases unmatched. Germline V gene lookup returns CDR1 LGHNA and CDR2 YSLEER. The CDR3 has 12 amino acids. The CDR3 region is CASSQAGGRTFF. The DNA of the CDR3 is TGCGCCAGCAGCCAAGCGGGCGGGAGAACGTTCTTC.

CDR3 region: CASTLLGLAWNEQFF. CDR3 in DNA: TGTGCCAGCACCCTCCTGGGACTAGCTTGGAATGAGCAGTTCTTC. The chain couples TRBV7-2 to TRBJ2-1; 9 nucleotides align to TRBD2. This CDR3 comprises 15 residues. Per the germline V gene, CDR1 is SGHTA and CDR2 is FQGNSA. V dropped 7 bases and J dropped 7; count of bases not matched to a gene: 11.

The chain carries TRBV18 and TRBJ2-7; TRBD2 aligns across 8 bases. With 3 bases clipped from V and 7 bases from J, the junction kept 14 bases outside the gene matches. Germline V gene sequence: CDR1 KGHSH, CDR2 LQKENI. The length of the CDR3 is 16 residues. The chain's CDR3 is CASSPLLTSGRGEQYF. In DNA, the CDR3 is TGTGCCAGCTCACCGCTATTAACTAGCGGTCGTGGGGAGCAGTACTTC. Looking up the rest from reference TRBV18 and TRBJ2-7 gives the full variable domain: NAGVMQNPRHLVRRRGQEARLRCSPMKGHSHVYWYRQLPEEGLKFMVYLQKENIIDESGMPKERFSAEFPKEGPSILRIQQVVRGDSAAYFCASSPLLTSGRGEQYFGPGTRLTVT.

CDR3 in amino acids: CASSFQGVRTRDRAYEQYF. The DNA for the CDR3 is TGTGCCAGCAGCTTCCAAGGCGTCCGGACCCGGGACAGGGCTTACGAGCAGTACTTC. This chain links TRBV7-2 with TRBJ2-7; TRBD1 agrees at 9 bases. Losses at the gene ends were 3 bases for V and 4 bases for J; bases not matched to a gene: 19. CDR3 size: 19 residues. Per the germline V gene, CDR1 is SGHTA and CDR2 is FQGNSA.

This clone was detected once. The CDR3 DNA is TGTGCCAGCTCACCCAGGATAGGGGATACATCTCACGAGCAGTACTTC. Translated, it gives CASSPRIGDTSHEQYF. The chain is built from TRBV18 and TRBJ2-7; tentatively, D is TRBD1 (5 bases). Trimming left V 3 bases short and J 5 bases short, with 20 bases between. Germline V CDR1 and CDR2: KGHSH, LQKENI. This CDR3 region has 16 residues.

The chain recombines TRBV19 with TRBJ2-5; D may be TRBD2 (6 bases). The CDR3 consists of 13 residues. Germline assignment: CDR1 LNHDA and CDR2 SQIVND (reference sequence). Trimming left V 6 bases short and J 7 bases short, with 15 bases between. The CDR3 here is CASRRLPGGTQYF. The CDR3 nucleotides read TGTGCCAGTAGACGGCTGCCCGGGGGGACCCAGTACTTC.

This rearrangement joins TRBV2 to TRBJ2-3; D remains unclear. CDR1 SNHLY and CDR2 FYNNEI come from the germline V gene. V was trimmed by 6 bases and J by 4 bases, leaving 8 bases between them. This CDR3 has 12 residues. CDR3 sequence: CASRGRADTQYF. The DNA for the CDR3 is TGTGCCAGCAGAGGACGGGCAGATACGCAGTATTTT.

The chain links TRBV20-1 to TRBJ1-5; TRBD1 is a possible D gene (5 bases). The V and J ends lost 6 bases and 6 bases respectively, with 6 bases between them. Germline V gene lookup returns CDR1 DFQATT and CDR2 SNEGSKA (reference sequence). The CDR3 extends over 10 amino acids. CDR3 in DNA: TGCAGTGCCGACAGTCAGCCCCAGCATTTT. Translating it yields CSADSQPQHF.

J is TRBJ2-3 and V is TRBV18; 10 bases agree with TRBD2. With 6 bases clipped from V and 2 bases from J, the junction kept 8 bases outside the gene matches. The CDR3 has 16 residues. Germline CDR1 KGHSH, CDR2 LQKENI. The CDR3 DNA follows: TGTGCCAGCTCGGCGACTAGCGGGCTAACCACAGATACGCAGTATTTT. Translated, it gives CASSATSGLTTDTQYF.

CDR3 DNA sequence: TGTGCCAGTAGTCTCCCCGGGCAGTGGGGGCCCGGAAACACCATATATTTT. Protein sequence: CASSLPGQWGPGNTIYF. This chain uses TRBV19 with TRBJ1-3, with D possibly matching TRBD1 (6 bases). V gave up 5 bases and J gave up 4 bases, with 21 bases separating them. From germline, CDR1 is LNHDA and CDR2 SQIVND (reference sequence). This CDR3 spans 17 amino acids.

The gene calls are TRBV6-1 and TRBJ1-5; 7 bases map to TRBD1. Germline V gives CDR1 MNHNS, CDR2 SASEGT. The CDR3 runs to 14 residues. Trimming at V came to 7 bases and at J to 3 bases, leaving 6 bases not matched to a gene. CDR3: CASTRQGYNQPQHF. The CDR3 DNA follows: TGTGCCAGCACTCGACAGGGATACAATCAGCCCCAGCATTTT.

The chain is built from TRBV14 and TRBJ1-3; D not resolved. Germline values: CDR1 SGHDN, CDR2 FVKESK. Trimming left V 0 bases short and J 3 bases short, with 9 bases between. CDR3 length: 15 amino acids. The CDR3 sequence: CASSQDLGGGNTIYF. CDR3 DNA sequence: TGTGCCAGCAGCCAAGATCTGGGCGGTGGAAACACCATATATTTT.

The chain employs TRBV7-2 and TRBJ2-3, with no clear D. The V end lost 6 bases, the J end lost 4 bases, and 8 bases lay between the germline ends. The germline CDR1 and CDR2 sequences are SGHTA and FQGNSA. This CDR3 is built from 12 residues. The CDR3 sequence is CASSSRADTQYF. The DNA for the CDR3 is TGTGCCAGCAGTTCAAGGGCAGATACGCAGTATTTT.

The gene calls are TRBV18 and TRBJ2-5; the D is unclear. The CDR3 runs 15 residues. The germline V and J ends were trimmed by 1 base and 2 bases, with 11 bases remaining between them. Germline CDR1 and CDR2: KGHSH and LQKENI. CDR3 coding DNA: TGTGCCAGCTCACCACTGGCCGCCCATCAAGAGACCCAGTACTTC. It yields the protein CASSPLAAHQETQYF.

In regard to this clone: Mismatch with germline at one junction end may stem from a read error. The chain has TRBV9 and TRBJ2-3; 9 bases map to TRBD2. This CDR3 is 13 amino acids long. The germline CDR1 and CDR2 sequences are SGDLS and YYNGEE. CDR3 region: CASSVAPGLALRW. CDR3 nucleotide sequence: TGTGCCAGCAGCGTAGCACCGGGACTAGCCCTAAGATGG. The whole variable domain, remainder taken from reference TRBV9 and TRBJ2-3, is DSGVTQTPKHLITATGQRVTLRCSPRSGDLSVYWYQQSLDQGLQFLIQYYNGEERAKGNILERFSAQQFPDLHSELNLSSLELGDSALYFCASSVAPGLALRWGPGTRLTVL.

This clone was seen a single time. This sequence joins TRBV2 and TRBJ1-5; D may be TRBD1 (6 bases). Trimming pared 6 bases from V and 4 bases from J, leaving 10 bases between. Germline V gives CDR1 SNHLY, CDR2 FYNNEI. This CDR3 has 13 residues. The CDR3 nucleotides read TGTGCCAGCAGCGATACAGGGAATCAGCCCCAGCATTTT. Translating it yields CASSDTGNQPQHF.

This chain joins TRBV19 and TRBJ2-1, with 9 bases fitting TRBD1. Germline CDR1 LNHDA, CDR2 SQIVND (reference sequence). CDR3 size: 17 residues. V shed 7 bases and J 9 bases; nucleotides not matched to a gene: 19. CDR3 nucleotide sequence: TGTGCCAGTATGGGGACAGGGAAAACTTTCGGTGACGGTGAGCAGTTCTTC. Translation: CASMGTGKTFGDGEQFF. Full variable domain (remainder filled in from reference TRBV19 and TRBJ2-1): DGGITQSPKYLFRKEGQNVTLSCEQNLNHDAMYWYRQDPGQGLRLIYYSQIVNDFQKGDIAEGYSVSREKKESFPLTVTSAQKNPTAFYLCASMGTGKTFGDGEQFFGPGTRLTVL.

The CDR3 DNA follows: TGTGCCAGCAGTAGACAGGTTGGGGGGGATACGCAGTATTTT. Translating it yields CASSRQVGGDTQYF. This sequence joins TRBV9 and TRBJ2-3; D could derive from TRBD1 or TRBD2 (6 bases each). V was cut by 5 bases and J by 6 bases, with 16 bases left in between. The CDR3 covers 14 residues. The germline V gene encodes CDR1 SGDLS and CDR2 YYNGEE.

The CDR3 loop is CASSAGSEQYF. The CDR3 DNA follows: TGTGCCAGCAGCGCCGGATCCGAGCAGTACTTC. The V gene is TRBV7-3, the J gene TRBJ2-7; no firm D call. V lost 5 bases and J lost 6, with 8 bases in between. The germline CDR1 and CDR2 sequences are SGHTA and FQGTGA. This CDR3 has 11 residues.

This clone appeared a single time. The chain recombines TRBV6-5 with TRBJ2-2; the D gene is possibly TRBD2 (6 bases). From germline, CDR1 is MNHEY and CDR2 SVGAGI. The CDR3 loop spans 15 amino acids. V was cut by 6 bases and J by 7 bases, with 18 bases left in between. The CDR3 reads CASSKIGTFGGELFF. Written as DNA, the CDR3 is TGTGCCAGCAGCAAAATTGGGACTTTTGGCGGGGAGCTGTTTTTT.

The chain joins TRBV11-3 to TRBJ2-6, with D perhaps matching TRBD1 or TRBD2 (5 bases each). The CDR3 covers 17 residues. CDR1 is SGHNT, CDR2 YENEEA, per germline. Trimming left V 4 bases short and J 0 bases short, with 13 bases between. The CDR3 sequence: CASSSGTPYSGANVLTF. CDR3 DNA sequence: TGTGCCAGCAGCTCCGGGACGCCCTACTCTGGGGCCAACGTCCTGACTTTC.

The CDR3 loop is CASSQEGTNREQFF. In DNA form, the CDR3 reads TGCGCCAGCAGCCAAGAAGGGACTAACCGTGAGCAGTTCTTC. The chain couples TRBV4-1 to TRBJ2-1; the match to TRBD2 covers 7 bases. The CDR3 totals 14 residues. Germline trimming cut 0 bases from V and 9 bases from J; bases unmatched to any gene: 5. Germline assignment: CDR1 MGHRA and CDR2 YSYEKL.

The genes are TRBV6-1 and TRBJ2-7; the match to TRBD1 covers 7 bases. Germline trimming cut 2 bases from V and 6 bases from J; bases unmatched to any gene: 7. The CDR3 runs to 14 residues. CDR1 is MNHNS, CDR2 SASEGT, per germline. The CDR3 DNA is TGTGCCAGCAGTGAATTTACAGGGGTGCGCGAGCAGTACTTC. Translated, it gives CASSEFTGVREQYF.

V gene TRBV29-1 combines with J gene TRBJ2-3, with D maybe TRBD1 (6 bases). The V gene lost 7 bases and the J gene lost 3 bases, with 11 bases spanning the gap. Germline-derived CDR1 and CDR2 are SQVTM and ANQGSEA. The CDR3 sequence is 12 residues long. The CDR3 is CSAIQGTDTQYF. CDR3 bases: TGCAGCGCCATACAGGGAACAGATACGCAGTATTTT.

J is TRBJ2-1 and V is TRBV19, with 7 positions matching TRBD2. The CDR3 has 15 amino acids. CDR1 and CDR2 (germline): LNHDA, SQIVND (reference sequence). The V and J ends lost 4 bases and 7 bases, in that order; junction bases with no gene match: 10. The DNA for the CDR3 is TGTGCCAGTAGTAGTGGGAGGGGTCAGGGTAATGAGCAGTTCTTC. This codes for CASSSGRGQGNEQFF.

This sequence joins TRBV2 and TRBJ1-1; TRBD1 matches at 8 bases. The germline CDR1 and CDR2 sequences are SNHLY and FYNNEI. This CDR3 is 13 amino acids long. V was pared by 10 bases and J by 4 bases, with 8 bases of the junction left unmatched. The chain's CDR3 is CATAGGVGTEAFF. The CDR3 region has the DNA TGTGCCACTGCAGGGGGCGTAGGCACTGAAGCTTTCTTT.

The V gene is TRBV4-3, the J gene TRBJ2-7; TRBD2 matches at 8 bases. Germline CDR1 LGHNA, CDR2 YSLEER. The CDR3 runs 14 residues. The ends lost 4 bases at V and 6 bases at J; junction bases unmatched: 8. CDR3 residues: CASSPGLEMVEQYF. The CDR3 DNA is TGCGCCAGCAGCCCGGGACTAGAGATGGTCGAGCAGTACTTC.

A single count supports this clone. The rearrangement links TRBV5-1 to TRBJ2-3; weak D call: TRBD1 (5 bases). V was clipped by 3 bases and J by 5 bases, with 10 bases between them. Germline CDR1 is SGHRS and CDR2 is YFSETQ. CDR3 size: 13 residues. Written as DNA, the CDR3 is TGCGCCAGCAGCTGGCAGGGTGGAGATACGCAGTATTTT. Translation: CASSWQGGDTQYF.

V gene TRBV11-2 combines with J gene TRBJ1-3; D unclear. This CDR3 region has 13 residues. CDR1 and CDR2 (germline): SGHAT, FQNNGV. Trimming removed 4 bases from V and 7 bases from J, with 11 bases in between. CDR3 in DNA: TGTGCCAGCAGCTCACCCCCTGTGAACACCATATATTTT. Translation gives CASSSPPVNTIYF. Drawing the rest from reference TRBV11-2 and TRBJ1-3, the complete variable domain is EAGVAQSPRYKIIEKRQSVAFWCNPISGHATLYWYQQILGQGPKLLIQFQNNGVVDDSQLPKDRFSAERLKGVDSTLKIQPAKLEDSAVYLCASSSPPVNTIYFGEGSWLTVV.

The genes are TRBV10-1 and TRBJ2-7; D is undetermined. The CDR3 loop spans 12 amino acids. Germline assignment: CDR1 WNHNN and CDR2 SYGVQD (reference sequence). CDR3 in amino acids: CVFPATPYEQYF. The CDR3 coding sequence is TGCGTCTTTCCTGCAACCCCCTACGAGCAGTACTTC.